This T cell receptor (beta chain) was identified during a study of blood T cell repertoires in COVID-19. Study overall: COVID-19 samples collected from the United States, Italy and Spain covered acute and convalescent phases.

Original processing methods: How many nucleated cells were present was estimated from reference gene primer amplification. The table came from immunoSEQ multiplex PCR; TCRdb's copy has only in-frame clones and leaves some out. The V and J calls and clone size were taken over from that table, and D and trimming were inferred from the DNA. The sample carries 200,000 or so clones, 70% to 85% recorded once. The CDR3 contains 14 residues. Between the trimmed V and J ends, which lost 4 bases and 8 bases, there was a span of 17 bases. Looked up from germline, CDR1 is SQVTM and CDR2 is ANQGSEA. Sequenced input: peripheral blood. This chain joins TRBV29-1 and TRBJ1-4; maybe TRBD1 (6 bases). The receptor comes from a human donor with acute or convalescent COVID-19. The donor label of this sample is uncertain. The CDR3 reads CSVGPGGSSEKLFF. The CDR3 region has the DNA TGCAGCGTTGGCCCGGGGGGCTCGAGCGAAAAACTGTTTTTT.